Presented here are 20 T cell receptor beta chains from one specimen sequenced in a study of beta chain features in type 1 diabetes. Every isolated RNA sample was fully reverse transcribed, so sequencing captured expressed TCRB transcripts. Profiled with immunoSEQ multiplex PCR; TCRdb holds only in-frame clones, not every one. This table holds about 16,000 clones, around 59% found once. The sequencing input was stem cell memory CD4+ T cells from blood. Every receptor here comes from a young woman in good health.

The rearrangement uses TRBV6-1 and TRBJ1-5, with D possibly matching TRBD1 (6 bases). Between the trimmed V and J ends, which lost 0 bases and 7 bases, there was a span of 10 bases. CDR3 size: 14 residues. The V gene's germline CDR1 is MNHNS and CDR2 SASEGT. The CDR3 nucleotides are TGTGCCAGCAGTGAAGCGAACAGGGCCCAGCCCCAGCATTTT. Residues: CASSEANRAQPQHF.

The gene calls are TRBV5-1 and TRBJ1-5, with D possibly being TRBD1 (5 bases). Looked up from germline, CDR1 is SGHRS and CDR2 is YFSETQ. The CDR3 spans 14 residues. V was cut by 3 bases and J by 5 bases, with 12 bases left in between. CDR3: CASSSTGPHQPQHF. In DNA form, the CDR3 reads TGCGCCAGCAGCTCCACAGGCCCCCATCAGCCCCAGCATTTT.

This chain links TRBV18 with TRBJ1-1, with TRBD1 matching over 8 bases. Trimming cost V 4 bases and J 0 bases; bases outside gene matches: 13. The CDR3 extends over 18 amino acids. The germline V gene has CDR1 KGHSH and CDR2 LQKENI. CDR3 DNA sequence: TGTGCCAGCTCACAACTGGCCGGGACAGGAGGAATGAACACTGAAGCTTTCTTT. It is translated as CASSQLAGTGGMNTEAFF.

The chain uses TRBV10-3 and TRBJ1-3, with D maybe TRBD1 (5 bases). The CDR3 consists of 14 residues. Germline loops: CDR1 ENHRY, CDR2 SYGVKD. V lost 8 bases and J lost 0, with 11 bases in between. CDR3 in DNA: TGTGCCATCGGAGACAGCCTCTCTGGAAACACCATATATTTT. It yields the protein CAIGDSLSGNTIYF.

This rearrangement joins TRBV2 to TRBJ2-2, with D possibly TRBD2 on 6 matching bases. Germline-derived CDR1 and CDR2 are SNHLY and FYNNEI. Deletions cut 6 bases from V and 5 bases from J, with 13 bases between. The CDR3 covers 14 residues. CDR3 amino acids: CASSAPGGTGELFF. The CDR3 region has the DNA TGTGCCAGCAGCGCCCCTGGGGGGACCGGGGAGCTGTTTTTT.

This clone was observed a single time. The CDR3, as DNA: TGTGCCAGCAGCTTTCTCGGGAAAGGGAGCTCGACCGGGGAGCTGTTTTTT. It codes for CASSFLGKGSSTGELFF. The chain uses TRBV7-9 and TRBJ2-2; tentative D call: TRBD2 (5 bases). The CDR3 totals 17 residues. Germline loops: CDR1 SEHNR, CDR2 FQNEAQ (reference sequence). Trimming removed 3 bases from V and 5 bases from J, with 19 bases in between.

As to this clone: One junction end does not reproduce the germline sequence, and a read error may be involved. Other nucleotide sequences from this sample produce the same CDR3. The V call is TRBV11-2, the J call TRBJ2-1; TRBD2 aligns across 9 bases. The CDR3 runs 15 residues. Germline CDR1 and CDR2: SGHAT and FQNNGV. Here the CDR3 reads CASSLGLASGWEQFF. In DNA form, the CDR3 reads TGCGCCAGCAGCCTGGGACTAGCTAGCGGGTGGGAGCAGTTCTTC.

The rearrangement links TRBV5-1 to TRBJ1-5; 9 positions match TRBD1. Germline lookup yields CDR1 SGHRS and CDR2 YFSETQ. Germline trimming cut 4 bases from V and 5 bases from J; bases unmatched to any gene: 4. The CDR3 sequence is 14 residues long. The CDR3 loop reads CASSEQGADQPQHF. The CDR3 DNA is TGCGCCAGCAGCGAACAGGGGGCGGATCAGCCCCAGCATTTT.

This clone has more than one count but fewer than ten. This sequence joins TRBV29-1 and TRBJ1-2, with 7 bases lining up with TRBD1. This CDR3 is built from 11 residues. With V trimmed by 7 bases and J by 3 bases, 2 bases remained unmatched. Germline values: CDR1 SQVTM, CDR2 ANQGSEA. As DNA, the CDR3 is TGCAGCGCCGGACAGGACTATGGCTACACCTTC. Protein sequence: CSAGQDYGYTF.

There are a few counts of this clone. The gene calls are TRBV5-1 and TRBJ1-2, with D possibly TRBD1 on 5 matching bases. Trimming stripped 0 bases from V and 3 bases from J, with 9 bases between. This CDR3 comprises 14 residues. The germline V gene has CDR1 SGHRS and CDR2 YFSETQ. The CDR3 reads CASSLAGGDYGYTF. In nucleotides, the CDR3 is TGCGCCAGCAGCTTGGCCGGGGGGGACTATGGCTACACCTTC.

The gene calls are TRBV7-8 and TRBJ2-1; TRBD2 matches at 9 bases. CDR1 is SGHVS, CDR2 FQNEAQ, per germline. V trimming: 1 base; J trimming: 4 bases; junction bases outside the gene matches: 11. CDR3 length equals 18 residues. The CDR3 protein is CASSLVKGGRGGYNEQFF. DNA for the CDR3: TGTGCCAGCAGCTTAGTAAAAGGCGGGAGGGGGGGTTACAATGAGCAGTTCTTC.

This clone occurred a few times. The chain employs TRBV30 and TRBJ2-5, with a possible D match to TRBD2 (5 bases). Germline CDR1 GTSNPN, CDR2 SVGIG (reference sequence). This CDR3 contains 14 residues. Trimming shortened V by 0 bases and J by 4 bases, and 12 bases separated the two germline ends. Here the CDR3 reads CAWSVLLGGETQYF. CDR3 DNA: TGTGCCTGGAGTGTTTTATTAGGAGGAGAGACCCAGTACTTC.

The chain links TRBV4-3 to TRBJ2-5; possibly TRBD1 for D (5 bases). CDR1 is LGHNA and CDR2 is YSLEER in the germline V gene. The CDR3 covers 15 residues. The V gene lost 0 bases and the J gene lost 5 bases, with 13 bases spanning the gap. The CDR3: CASSQDSAGKETQYF. CDR3 coding DNA: TGCGCCAGCAGCCAAGATTCTGCAGGGAAGGAGACCCAGTACTTC.

This chain connects TRBV5-8 to TRBJ2-7; 9 bases are shared with TRBD1. The CDR3 covers 14 residues. The germline V gene encodes CDR1 SGHTS and CDR2 YDEGEE. Trimming took 2 bases from V and 4 from J; bases not matched to a gene: 4. For the CDR3, the DNA is TGTGCCAGCAGCTTAACCGGGACAGGGTACGAGCAGTACTTC. Its protein is CASSLTGTGYEQYF. The variable domain in full, with the rest retrieved from reference TRBV5-8 and TRBJ2-7, is EAGVTQSPTHLIKTRGQQATLRCSPISGHTSVYWYQQALGLGLQFLLWYDEGEERNRGNFPPRFSGRQFPNYSSELNVNALELEDSALYLCASSLTGTGYEQYFGPGTRLTVT.

This clone was counted only a few times. The V call is TRBV5-6, the J call TRBJ2-1, with a weak D call TRBD2 (7 bases). Deletions cut 0 bases from V and 9 bases from J, with 13 bases between. Germline loops: CDR1 SGHDT, CDR2 YYEEEE. The CDR3 consists of 14 residues. The CDR3 coding sequence is TGTGCCAGCAGCTTGGCCCAGGGGAGGGGTGAGCAGTTCTTC. This translates into CASSLAQGRGEQFF. The whole variable domain, filled in from reference TRBV5-6 and TRBJ2-1, reads DAGVTQSPTHLIKTRGQQVTLRCSPKSGHDTVSWYQQALGQGPQFIFQYYEEEERQRGNFPDRFSGHQFPNYSSELNVNALLLGDSALYLCASSLAQGRGEQFFGPGTRLTVL.

There are a few counts of this clone. CDR3 DNA: TGTGCCAGCAGTTCGGGACAGGGCTACGAGCAGTACTTC. Its translation is CASSSGQGYEQYF. The rearrangement uses TRBV28 and TRBJ2-7; 9 nucleotides line up with TRBD1. J gave up 3 bases and V 4 bases, and 1 base lay outside the gene matches. The germline V gene has CDR1 MDHEN and CDR2 SYDVKM. The CDR3 has 13 residues.

This clone was found a few times. In nucleotides, the CDR3 is TGTGCCAGCCTCAGGGGTTGGATAGGCACTGAAGCTTTCTTT. Its protein is CASLRGWIGTEAFF. This chain connects TRBV28 to TRBJ1-1; weak D call: TRBD1 (6 bases). Trimming took 8 bases from V and 4 from J, leaving 17 bases between them. This CDR3 comprises 14 residues. The germline V gene has CDR1 MDHEN and CDR2 SYDVKM.

This sequence joins TRBV9 and TRBJ2-1; 8 bases line up with TRBD1. CDR1 is SGDLS, CDR2 YYNGEE, per germline. Germline trimming cut 4 bases from V and 6 bases from J; bases unmatched to any gene: 15. This CDR3 region has 17 residues. The CDR3 DNA reads TGTGCCAGCAGCTACGAAATAACAGGGGGTGGGGGCAATGAGCAGTTCTTC. Amino acid sequence: CASSYEITGGGGNEQFF.

The V gene is TRBV12-5, the J gene TRBJ1-5; the D is unclear. The germline V and J ends were trimmed by 1 base and 5 bases, with 18 bases remaining between them. CDR3 length: 17 amino acids. Germline V gene data show CDR1 as LGHNT and CDR2 as FRNRAP. This CDR3 reads CASGLAPGFREDQPQHF. The CDR3 DNA is TGTGCTAGTGGTTTGGCCCCGGGTTTTCGTGAGGATCAGCCCCAGCATTTT.

The rearrangement uses TRBV6-5 and TRBJ2-7, with 7 bases lining up with TRBD1. Trimming at V came to 5 bases and at J to 3 bases, leaving 7 bases not matched to a gene. This CDR3 region has 14 residues. Germline assignment: CDR1 MNHEY and CDR2 SVGAGI. DNA for the CDR3: TGTGCCAGCAGTACCAGGGACAGTATCTACGAGCAGTACTTC. Residues: CASSTRDSIYEQYF.